The 9 T cell receptor beta chains presented below share a single source sample, sequenced in a study of regulatory T cells in long-lasting Graves disease. Time point of the sample: newly diagnosed GD, antithyroid drugs for less than 3 months. RNA extracted from PBMCs served as the sequencing template. Arm-PCR of CDR3 regions and iRepertoire HTBI primers were the basis on which TCR beta libraries were built. TCRdb processed the multiplex PCR reads anew with MiXCR; each CDR3 protein has one entry. The table has hundreds of thousands of distinct CDR3 sequences, about 16% seen once. This sample also appeared in a second study, on T cells in Graves' hyperthyroidism and ophthalmopathy.

Sequencing used peripheral blood mononuclear cells (PBMCs), obtained at new diagnosis, from a patient treated with antithyroid drugs. These receptors came from a woman aged 40 to 65 with Graves disease.

About this clonotype itself: This clone may be a read error of a much larger clone one base away. J is TRBJ1-2 and V is TRBV2, with 8 bases matching TRBD1. The CDR3 totals 14 residues. Looked up from germline, CDR1 is SNHLY and CDR2 is FYNNEI. CDR3 sequence reads: CASSPTTGVGGHTF. As DNA, the CDR3 is TGTGCCAGCAGCCCCACGACAGGGGTGGGTGGCCACACCTTC.

This clonotype came up a few times. The rearrangement joins TRBV7-8 to TRBJ1-4; the match to TRBD1 covers 9 bases. CDR1 is SGHVS and CDR2 is FQNEAQ in the germline V gene. V dropped 5 bases and J dropped 8; count of bases not matched to a gene: 6. The CDR3 extends over 14 amino acids. The chain's CDR3 is CASSPPGTGEKLFF. The CDR3 bases are TGTGCCAGCAGCCCGCCCGGGACAGGGGAAAAACTGTTTTTT.

The chain uses TRBV2 and TRBJ1-2; D gene uncertain. CDR3 length: 13 amino acids. Per the germline V gene, CDR1 is SNHLY and CDR2 is FYNNEI. The ends were cut back, 10 bases at V and 0 bases at J, with 12 bases in the middle. The CDR3 sequence is CATITSTNYGYTF. The CDR3 bases are TGTGCCACGATAACATCAACTAACTATGGCTACACCTTC.

This rearrangement joins TRBV10-2 to TRBJ1-2; D is uncertain. V lost 10 bases and J 4 bases, leaving 13 bases between the germline ends. Germline V gene lookup returns CDR1 WSHSY and CDR2 SAAADI. The CDR3 extends over 12 amino acids. CDR3 sequence reads: CATARDSYGYTF. CDR3 DNA sequence: TGCGCCACCGCCCGCGATAGCTATGGCTACACCTTC.

The V gene is TRBV7-3, the J gene TRBJ1-6, with no clear D. Germline CDR1 is SGHTA and CDR2 is FQGTGA. The V end lost 2 bases, the J end lost 7 bases, and 12 bases lay between the germline ends. The CDR3 length is 15 residues. The CDR3 here is CASSLDSGVNSPLHF. As DNA, the CDR3 is TGTGCCAGCAGCTTAGATTCCGGGGTCAATTCACCCCTCCACTTT.

This clonotype has ten or more counts. The chain recombines TRBV12-3 or TRBV12-4 with TRBJ2-2, with a possible D match to TRBD1 (6 bases). The CDR3 totals 19 residues. Trimming took off 7 bases at V and 7 bases at J, with 31 bases between the two ends. The CDR3 coding sequence is TGTGCCAGCAAAAGTGGGCCGCTCCCGGGACAACGGGCGATCGGGGAGCTGTTTTTT. It encodes CASKSGPLPGQRAIGELFF.

This clonotype was seen a handful of times. CDR3 sequence reads: CASSLTSGGAFSDTQYF. CDR3 DNA sequence: TGCGCCAGCAGCCTGACTAGCGGGGGGGCCTTTTCAGATACGCAGTATTTT. V and J are TRBV10-2 and TRBJ2-3; 14 bases fit TRBD2. J was trimmed by 4 bases and V by 6 bases; bases with no gene match: 9. CDR3 length: 17 amino acids. Germline CDR1 is WSHSY and CDR2 is SAAADI.

This clonotype was detected only a few times. The chain is built from TRBV24-1 and TRBJ2-7; possible D gene TRBD1, 6 bases. Trimming cost V 4 bases and J 6 bases, with 18 bases left between them. CDR1 KGHDR and CDR2 SFDVKD come from the germline V gene. This CDR3 is built from 15 residues. CDR3 loop: CATSDLENRESEQYF. CDR3 DNA: TGTGCCACCAGTGACCTGGAAAACAGGGAAAGCGAGCAGTACTTC.

A remark on this clonotype: A read error may account for a junction end that differs from germline. V gene TRBV7-3 combines with J gene TRBJ2-1; 14 bases are shared with TRBD2. This CDR3 spans 19 amino acids. CDR1 and CDR2 (germline): SGHTA, FQGTGA. The CDR3 DNA follows: TGTGCCAGCAGTCCGAGACTAGCGGGGGGGCAGAGCTCCTACAATGGGCAGTTCTTC. Amino acid sequence: CASSPRLAGGQSSYNGQFF.